This T cell receptor (beta chain) came from a study of T cell responses to AZD1222 COVID-19 vaccine. Some clones are missing from TCRdb's copy, which holds only in-frame ones; the method was immunoSEQ multiplex PCR. In the table there are about 140,000 clones, approximately 95% of which are singletons. This receptor was obtained from an adult in good health. The sample here was peripheral blood, taken on day 0 of MenACWY control vaccination.

The CDR3 coding sequence is TGTGCCAGCAGCTTCGGGACAGGTAGCATGAACACTGAAGCTTTCTTT. It codes for CASSFGTGSMNTEAFF. V and J are TRBV5-6 and TRBJ1-1; 8 nucleotides match TRBD1. This CDR3 has 16 residues. Germline CDR1 SGHDT, CDR2 YYEEEE. V dropped 2 bases and J dropped 0; count of bases not matched to a gene: 6.